Listed below are T cell receptor beta chains from one sample, sequenced in a study of shared clonotypes between healthy human individuals. Some clones are missing from TCRdb's copy, which holds only in-frame ones; the method was immunoSEQ multiplex PCR. The table lists around 2.1 million clones, more than 90% of them singletons. Material: naive CD4+ T cells sorted from blood. Receptor source: a man between 18 and 35 years old in good health. Each CDR3 is given with its conserved first and last residue. D genes are given only for firm matches. Clone size appears in some rows only: once, few, many, or a class for an expanded clone.

j_gene | abundance | v_gene | d_gene | CDR3aa | CDR3nt
TRBJ2-7 | - | TRBV13 | - | CASSLPAGSYEQYF | TGTGCCAGCAGCTTACCTGCAGGGTCCTACGAGCAGTACTTC
TRBJ1-2 | - | TRBV7-2 | - | CASSFFQGIYGYTF | TGTGCCAGCAGCTTCTTTCAAGGGATCTATGGCTACACCTTC
TRBJ2-7 | - | TRBV5-1 | TRBD2 | CASSLDILGGYEQYF | TGCGCCAGCAGCTTGGATATTCTCGGGGGGTACGAGCAGTACTTC
TRBJ2-2 | - | TRBV6-6 | - | CASSRRSGELFF | TGTGCCAGCAGTCGGCGATCCGGGGAGCTGTTTTTT
TRBJ2-7 | - | TRBV7-8 | TRBD2 | CASSFLLAGNEQYF | TGTGCCAGCAGCTTCTTGCTAGCGGGGAACGAGCAGTACTTC
TRBJ2-7 | - | TRBV6-5 | TRBD1 | CASGDSRGYEQYF | TGTGCCAGCGGGGACAGCCGGGGCTACGAGCAGTACTTC
TRBJ2-3 | - | TRBV6-6 | - | CASNRVRGTDTQYF | TGTGCCAGCAATAGGGTCCGTGGCACAGATACGCAGTATTTT
TRBJ2-1 | - | TRBV30 | TRBD2 | CAWSVFTSGSYNEQFF | TGTGCCTGGAGTGTGTTCACTAGCGGCTCCTACAATGAGCAGTTCTTC
TRBJ2-7 | - | TRBV5-1 | TRBD2 | CASSLGGLAGYEQYF | TGCGCCAGCAGCTTGGGGGGACTAGCGGGATACGAGCAGTACTTC
TRBJ1-1 | - | TRBV10-2 | TRBD1 | CASSLGTVNTEAFF | TGCGCCAGCAGTCTCGGGACAGTGAACACTGAAGCTTTCTTT
TRBJ2-3 | - | TRBV2 | - | CASSEAGVGGTQYF | TGTGCCAGCAGTGAAGCGGGAGTAGGGGGTACGCAGTATTTT
TRBJ1-3 | - | TRBV10-3 | - | CAISGQGGNTIYF | TGTGCCATCAGTGGGCAGGGTGGAAACACCATATATTTT
TRBJ2-3 | - | TRBV5-1 | TRBD1 | CASSFIPARQGRGDTQYF | TGCGCCAGCAGCTTCATCCCGGCCCGACAGGGGAGAGGGGATACGCAGTATTTT
TRBJ2-7 | - | TRBV5-6 | TRBD2 | CASSLGGGSSYEQYF | TGTGCCAGCAGCTTGGGCGGGGGGAGCTCCTACGAGCAGTACTTC
TRBJ2-2 | - | TRBV6-6 | - | CASSYSGPNTGELFF | TGTGCCAGCAGTTACTCTGGCCCGAACACCGGGGAGCTGTTTTTT
TRBJ2-3 | - | TRBV5-1 | - | CASSLVSGSSTDTQYF | TGCGCCAGCAGCTTGGTATCCGGCAGCAGCACAGATACGCAGTATTTT
TRBJ2-7 | - | TRBV4-1 | TRBD1 | CASSHPRDRGLGTYEQYF | TGCGCCAGCAGCCACCCCCGGGACAGGGGGCTGGGAACCTACGAGCAGTACTTC
TRBJ2-6 | - | TRBV12-5 | TRBD1 | CASGQAWDRSSGANVLTF | TGTGCTAGTGGTCAAGCGTGGGACAGGAGCTCTGGGGCCAACGTCCTGACTTTC
TRBJ2-2 | - | TRBV18 | - | CASSPWGTGELFF | TGTGCCAGCTCACCGTGGGGAACCGGGGAGCTGTTTTTT
TRBJ2-3 | once | TRBV29-1 | - | CSVEEAASTDTQYF | TGCAGCGTTGAAGAGGCAGCTAGCACAGATACGCAGTATTTT
TRBJ2-7 | - | TRBV6-1 | TRBD1 | CASSRNRGQEQYF | TGTGCCAGCAGTCGGAACAGGGGGCAAGAGCAGTACTTC
TRBJ2-5 | - | TRBV7-9 | - | CASSLGTLETQYF | TGTGCCAGCAGCTTGGGTACCCTAGAGACCCAGTACTTC
TRBJ2-5 | - | TRBV28 | TRBD1 | CASSPPTGMGAQYF | TGTGCCAGCAGCCCCCCGACAGGGATGGGAGCCCAGTACTTC
TRBJ2-1 | - | TRBV30 | TRBD2 | CAWSRAGNEQFF | TGTGCCTGGAGTCGAGCGGGAAATGAGCAGTTCTTC
TRBJ1-1 | - | TRBV18 | - | CASSDRSSNTEAFF | TGTGCCAGCTCCGATCGGAGTAGTAACACTGAAGCTTTCTTT
TRBJ1-1 | - | TRBV15 | - | CATRRGGDNTEAFF | TGTGCCACCAGACGAGGGGGTGATAACACTGAAGCTTTCTTT
TRBJ1-1 | - | TRBV6-1 | - | CASSEALLQPDFF | TGTGCCAGCAGTGAAGCGCTTCTACAGCCCGATTTCTTT
TRBJ2-5 | - | TRBV28 | - | CASSWSKRETQYF | TGTGCCAGCAGTTGGAGCAAAAGGGAGACCCAGTACTTC
TRBJ1-4 | - | TRBV27 | - | CASSFWGPGEKLFF | TGTGCCAGCAGTTTCTGGGGTCCGGGTGAAAAACTGTTTTTT
TRBJ2-5 | - | TRBV2 | TRBD2 | CARGTRVQETQYF | TGTGCCAGAGGGACTAGGGTCCAAGAGACCCAGTACTTC
TRBJ1-3 | - | TRBV9 | - | CASSVVDSSLSGNTIYF | TGTGCCAGCAGCGTCGTGGACAGCTCGCTCTCTGGAAACACCATATATTTT
TRBJ2-5 | - | TRBV6-6 | TRBD2 | CASRRDGGTQETQYF | TGTGCCAGCAGACGGGACGGGGGGACCCAAGAGACCCAGTACTTC
TRBJ1-1 | - | TRBV5-1 | - | CASSLEGGAVNTEAFF | TGCGCCAGCAGCTTGGAGGGGGGCGCCGTGAACACTGAAGCTTTCTTT
TRBJ2-7 | - | TRBV5-6 | - | CASSLLAQSSYEQYF | TGTGCCAGCAGCTTGTTGGCGCAGAGCTCCTACGAGCAGTACTTC
TRBJ1-4 | - | TRBV4-1 | TRBD1 | CASSQLGGQGNEKLFF | TGCGCCAGCAGCCAACTCGGCGGACAGGGGAATGAAAAACTGTTTTTT
TRBJ2-3 | - | TRBV27 | TRBD1 | CASQGYGTGYDTQYF | TGTGCCAGCCAAGGATACGGGACAGGGTATGATACGCAGTATTTT
TRBJ1-1 | - | TRBV28 | TRBD1 | CASTPEVLRGQAEAFF | TGTGCCAGCACTCCCGAGGTCCTCAGGGGGCAAGCTGAAGCTTTCTTT
TRBJ2-5 | - | TRBV5-1 | TRBD2 | CASSLAGLAGQETQYF | TGCGCCAGCAGCTTGGCCGGACTAGCGGGGCAAGAGACCCAGTACTTC
TRBJ2-7 | - | TRBV7-9 | - | CASSLVTLGPYEQYF | TGTGCCAGCAGCTTAGTTACTCTAGGTCCTTACGAGCAGTACTTC
TRBJ1-5 | - | TRBV2 | - | CASREFKAEPQHF | TGTGCCAGCAGGGAATTCAAAGCAGAACCCCAGCATTTT
TRBJ1-5 | - | TRBV19 | - | CASSIGRQLNQPQHF | TGTGCCAGTAGTATAGGGAGGCAGTTGAATCAGCCCCAGCATTTT
TRBJ1-2 | - | TRBV7-8 | TRBD1 | CASSLAGTGSTYGYTF | TGTGCCAGCAGCTTAGCGGGGACAGGGTCAACCTATGGCTACACCTTC
TRBJ2-2 | once | TRBV18 | - | CASSWTSSQRANTGELFF | TGTGCCAGCTCGTGGACAAGCTCCCAACGCGCGAACACCGGGGAGCTGTTTTTT
TRBJ2-6 | - | TRBV5-1 | - | CASSWDGGSGANVLTF | TGCGCCAGCAGCTGGGATGGGGGATCTGGGGCCAACGTCCTGACTTTC
TRBJ2-7 | - | TRBV6-6 | - | CASSPTTGQFNEQYF | TGTGCCAGCAGCCCCACCACGGGACAATTCAACGAGCAGTACTTC
TRBJ1-2 | - | TRBV6-5 | - | CASSSGREGGYTF | TGTGCCAGCAGTTCCGGACGAGAGGGAGGCTACACCTTC
TRBJ2-2 | - | TRBV11-3 | - | CASSSTYGLDDGELFF | TGTGCCAGCAGCTCGACCTACGGGCTAGACGACGGGGAGCTGTTTTTT
TRBJ1-4 | - | TRBV29-1 | - | CTVQTGTNEKLFF | TGCACCGTGCAGACAGGAACTAATGAAAAACTGTTTTTT
TRBJ2-3 | - | TRBV7-6 | TRBD2 | CASSPEAGGTSTDTQYF | TGTGCCAGCAGCCCCGAGGCGGGAGGAACTAGCACAGATACGCAGTATTTT
TRBJ2-1 | - | TRBV6-5 | TRBD2 | CASRGLAGNNEQFF | TGTGCCAGCAGGGGACTAGCGGGGAATAATGAGCAGTTCTTC
TRBJ1-1 | - | TRBV18 | - | CASSPLGGEMNTEAFF | TGTGCCAGCTCACCTTTAGGGGGAGAGATGAACACTGAAGCTTTCTTT